This TCR beta chain was profiled in a study of T cells in localized non-small cell lung cancer. CDR3 length: 15 residues. V shed 4 bases and J shed 8 bases, with 18 bases lying between them. CDR1 is SGHRS, CDR2 YFSETQ, per germline. Profiling relied on immunoSEQ multiplex PCR, and the TCRdb table lists in-frame clones only, not all of them. The sample shows 2,500 to 3,000 clones, less than 30% of them seen only once. V gene TRBV5-1 combines with J gene TRBJ2-2; D assignment may be TRBD1 or TRBD2 (6 bases each). The sample was normal lung tissue next to the tumor, taken before any cancer treatment. The receptor comes from a male donor aged 60 or older with stage II lung adenocarcinoma. CDR3 region: CASSPTGGGVGELFF. CDR3 bases: TGCGCCAGCAGCCCGACCGGGGGCGGTGTGGGGGAGCTGTTTTTT. Complete variable domain (other parts from reference TRBV5-1 and TRBJ2-2): KAGVTQTPRYLIKTRGQQVTLSCSPISGHRSVSWYQQTPGQGLQFLFEYFSETQRNKGNFPGRFSGRQFSNSRSEMNVSTLELGDSALYLCASSPTGGGVGELFFGEGSRLTVL.